This paragraph covers one T cell receptor beta chain sequence. What the recovered Cohort 3 donors had was two negative PCRs, clearance, or symptom resolution. The data stem from a study of blood T cell repertoires in COVID-19. Background on the study: The samples span acute and convalescent COVID-19 from the United States, Italy and Spain. In each case, the material was cDNA or gDNA derived from T cells, B-cell-depleted T cells, or PBMCs.

Source study methods: Estimation of nucleated cell counts relied on the amplification of reference gene primers. Measured with immunoSEQ multiplex PCR; TCRdb has only the in-frame clones, and not every one. Clone size and V and J calls were adopted from that table, with D and trimming inferred from the DNA. The repertoire holds about 250,000 clones, approximately 85% seen once, with 3.5% to 4.5% in the top ten. The sequence derives from a woman in her 30s who had recovered from COVID-19. The source material was PBMCs or T cells enriched from blood (not recorded which).

The CDR3 loop reads CATSGTGWGYTF. The CDR3 DNA reads TGTGCCACCAGCGGGACAGGGTGGGGCTACACCTTC. V is TRBV15 and J is TRBJ1-2; 9 nucleotides match TRBD1. The CDR3 has 12 amino acids. CDR1 and CDR2 (germline): LNHNV, YYDKDF (reference sequence). The J segment lost 8 bases and the V segment lost 5 bases, leaving 3 bases of the junction unmatched.